The rows below give T cell receptor beta chains drawn from one sample of a study of blood T cell repertoires in COVID-19. Assay: immunoSEQ multiplex PCR; the TCRdb copy retains only in-frame clones and omits some. The table records about 210,000 clones, around 81% of them present only once. The material sequenced was PBMCs or T cells enriched from blood (not recorded which). The receptors here all came from a woman aged 50 to 60 with acute COVID-19. CDR3s include the opening cysteine and the closing phenylalanine or tryptophan. D genes are given only for firm matches. Clone size, where shown, is once, few, many, or a class for clones that have expanded.

abundance	v_gene	d_gene	j_gene	CDR3aa	CDR3nt
NA	TRBV28	NA	TRBJ1-3	CASSLHGPSGNTIYF	TGTGCCAGCAGTTTGCACGGTCCCTCTGGAAACACCATATATTTT
NA	TRBV4-3	TRBD1	TRBJ1-3	CASSQDGQGSSSGNTIYF	TGCGCCAGCAGCCAAGATGGACAGGGTTCTTCGTCCGGAAACACCATATATTTT
NA	TRBV30	NA	TRBJ2-7	CAWSVQAYEQYF	TGTGCCTGGAGTGTACAGGCGTACGAGCAGTACTTC
NA	TRBV6-4	TRBD1	TRBJ2-5	CASKYRGPKTQYF	TGTGCCAGCAAATACAGGGGGCCCAAGACCCAGTACTTC
NA	TRBV30	TRBD2	TRBJ2-3	CAWSQSAGGPADTQYF	TGTGCCTGGAGTCAATCAGCGGGAGGGCCAGCAGATACGCAGTATTTT
few	TRBV11-2	NA	TRBJ1-1	CASSSQMGGNTEAFF	TGTGCCAGCAGCTCCCAAATGGGGGGGAACACTGAAGCTTTCTTT
NA	TRBV6-5	TRBD2	TRBJ2-7	CASSYSGGGLSYEQYF	TGTGCCAGCAGTTACTCTGGCGGGGGGCTTTCCTACGAGCAGTACTTC
NA	TRBV19	NA	TRBJ2-7	CASTEFMREKVRGWYLTYEQYF	TGTGCCAGTACGGAATTCATGCGGGAGAAGGTAAGGGGGTGGTATCTCACCTACGAGCAGTACTTC
NA	TRBV19	TRBD1	TRBJ2-7	CASSFAGQGFYEQYF	TGTGCCAGTAGTTTCGCCGGACAGGGGTTCTACGAGCAGTACTTC
NA	TRBV14	NA	TRBJ2-3	CASSQRIGGAYTDTQYF	TGTGCCAGCAGCCAACGGATTGGCGGGGCTTACACAGATACGCAGTATTTT
NA	TRBV14	NA	TRBJ2-7	CASSPRLEGEQYF	TGTGCCAGCAGCCCTCGACTAGAAGGGGAGCAGTACTTC
once	TRBV19	NA	TRBJ1-1	CASNWGLNTEAFF	TGTGCCAGTAATTGGGGGCTAAACACTGAAGCTTTCTTT
many	TRBV5-5	NA	TRBJ2-7	CASSLDMVRGEQYF	TGTGCCAGCAGCTTGGACATGGTTCGGGGGGAGCAGTACTTC
NA	TRBV7-2	NA	TRBJ1-6	CASSLGGFNSRGLNSPLHF	TGTGCCAGCAGCCTTGGGGGTTTTAATTCGAGGGGACTGAATTCACCCCTCCACTTT
few	TRBV2	NA	TRBJ1-2	CASSEGLGGYTF	TGTGCCAGCAGTGAAGGCCTCGGGGGCTACACCTTC
once	TRBV28	NA	TRBJ2-7	CASSEPGDSKYEQYF	TGTGCCAGCAGCGAGCCGGGGGACTCCAAATACGAGCAGTACTTC
NA	TRBV28	TRBD2	TRBJ2-2	CASSRPGGLAGFTGELFF	TGTGCCAGCAGTCGCCCCGGCGGGCTAGCGGGATTCACCGGGGAGCTGTTTTTT
NA	TRBV19	TRBD1	TRBJ2-1	CATKRGLLLSDEQFF	TGTGCCACCAAGAGGGGGCTCCTCCTGTCGGATGAGCAGTTCTTC
NA	TRBV5-1	NA	TRBJ2-7	CASSKDSGSYEQYF	TGCGCCAGCAGCAAGGACAGTGGAAGCTACGAGCAGTACTTC
NA	TRBV7-2	NA	TRBJ1-2	CASSLAGGDNYGYTF	TGTGCCAGCAGCTTAGCTGGAGGGGATAACTATGGCTACACCTTC
NA	TRBV15	NA	TRBJ1-1	CATSRDFGRMNTEAFF	TGTGCCACCAGCAGAGATTTCGGGAGGATGAACACTGAAGCTTTCTTT
NA	TRBV24-1	TRBD2	TRBJ2-1	CATSDTGLAVYNEQFF	TGTGCCACCAGTGATACGGGACTAGCGGTATACAATGAGCAGTTCTTC
NA	TRBV15	TRBD1	TRBJ1-1	CATSEDRVARTFF	TGTGCCACCAGCGAGGACAGGGTGGCAAGAACTTTCTTT
few	TRBV28	NA	TRBJ1-1	CASTPRGIRGTEAFF	TGTGCCAGCACCCCGAGGGGGATACGAGGTACTGAAGCTTTCTTT
NA	TRBV11-3	NA	TRBJ1-1	CASSLDHSRGDEAFF	TGTGCCAGCAGCTTAGATCACTCCAGGGGAGATGAAGCTTTCTTT
once	TRBV28	NA	TRBJ1-1	CASRSLTVYPRTGTEAFF	TGTGCCAGCAGATCCTTGACAGTTTACCCCCGAACGGGCACTGAAGCTTTCTTT
NA	TRBV6-2/TRBV6-3	NA	TRBJ2-7	CASSSDPSGYEQYF	TGTGCCAGCAGTTCGGATCCATCAGGCTACGAGCAGTACTTC
NA	TRBV23-1	TRBD1	TRBJ2-7	CASRYRDRGPYEQYF	TGCGCCAGCAGGTACCGGGACAGGGGGCCTTACGAGCAGTACTTC
NA	TRBV5-4	NA	TRBJ2-1	CASSLQGYEQFF	TGTGCCAGCAGCTTACAGGGCTATGAGCAGTTCTTC
NA	TRBV28	NA	TRBJ1-6	CASVSGTRDSPLHF	TGTGCCAGCGTTTCCGGGACACGGGATTCACCCCTCCACTTT
NA	TRBV5-1	TRBD1	TRBJ2-1	CASSPDREYNEQFF	TGCGCCAGCAGCCCGGACAGGGAGTACAATGAGCAGTTCTTC
NA	TRBV29-1	NA	TRBJ2-3	CSVASSTQYF	TGCAGCGTTGCTAGTAGTACGCAGTATTTT
NA	TRBV6-6	NA	TRBJ1-2	CASSYKGESGYTF	TGTGCCAGCAGTTACAAGGGGGAGAGTGGCTACACCTTC
NA	TRBV7-9	TRBD1	TRBJ2-7	CASSLEGQGGQYF	TGTGCCAGCAGCTTAGAGGGACAGGGTGGGCAGTACTTC
NA	TRBV19	TRBD2	TRBJ2-1	CASSMSSGSGNEQFF	TGTGCCAGTAGTATGTCCAGCGGGAGTGGCAATGAGCAGTTCTTC
NA	TRBV18	NA	TRBJ2-2	CASSRNGLQGKGSTGELFF	TGTGCCAGCTCCCGCAACGGATTACAGGGTAAAGGGAGCACCGGGGAGCTGTTTTTT
NA	TRBV19	NA	TRBJ1-1	CASSQGRETEAFF	TGTGCCAGTAGTCAAGGACGGGAAACTGAAGCTTTCTTT
NA	TRBV2	NA	TRBJ1-1	CASSEQVFTEAFF	TGTGCCAGCAGTGAACAGGTGTTCACTGAAGCTTTCTTT
NA	TRBV4-1	TRBD1	TRBJ1-4	CASSQDRGPFEKLFF	TGCGCCAGCAGCCAGGACAGGGGGCCTTTTGAAAAACTGTTTTTT
NA	TRBV11-2	NA	TRBJ2-5	CASSRIGGLGETQYF	TGTGCCAGCAGCCGCATCGGGGGTCTGGGGGAGACCCAGTACTTC
NA	TRBV7-9	TRBD1	TRBJ1-4	CASSSGQGHYEKLFF	TGTGCCAGCAGCTCGGGACAGGGACATTATGAAAAACTGTTTTTT
NA	TRBV4-3	NA	TRBJ1-1	CASSQGFQGLGAFF	TGCGCCAGCAGCCAAGGTTTTCAGGGCTTGGGTGCTTTCTTT
NA	TRBV6-2/TRBV6-3	NA	TRBJ2-7	CASSTPGGGVEQYF	TGTGCCAGCAGTACTCCCGGAGGGGGCGTTGAGCAGTACTTC
NA	TRBV12-3/TRBV12-4	NA	TRBJ1-5	CASSLRGNQPQHF	TGTGCCAGCAGTTTACGGGGGAATCAGCCCCAGCATTTT
NA	TRBV14	NA	TRBJ1-2	CASSQVRQSYGYTF	TGTGCCAGCAGCCAAGTGAGACAAAGCTATGGCTACACCTTC
NA	TRBV28	TRBD2	TRBJ2-1	CASSFGGGAIDEQFF	TGTGCCAGCAGTTTTGGCGGGGGGGCCATCGATGAGCAGTTCTTC
NA	TRBV10-3	TRBD2	TRBJ2-3	CAIGAAGGTDTQYF	TGTGCCATCGGAGCAGCGGGGGGCACAGATACGCAGTATTTT
NA	TRBV11-2	TRBD2	TRBJ2-5	CASSWGDGRGETQYF	TGTGCCAGCAGCTGGGGGGACGGGAGGGGAGAGACCCAGTACTTC
NA	TRBV25-1	TRBD2	TRBJ2-3	CASTAGARDTQYF	TGTGCCAGCACGGCGGGAGCGAGAGATACGCAGTATTTT
once	TRBV12-3/TRBV12-4	NA	TRBJ1-5	CATSTGLQPQHF	TGTGCCACCAGTACGGGGTTGCAGCCCCAGCATTTT
NA	TRBV10-3	TRBD1	TRBJ1-2	CAISDAGGVDYGYTF	TGTGCCATCAGCGACGCAGGGGGCGTTGACTATGGCTACACCTTC
NA	TRBV29-1	NA	TRBJ1-5	CSVHGGLGMVQPQHF	TGCAGCGTCCACGGGGGTTTAGGGATGGTCCAGCCCCAGCATTTT
NA	TRBV13	NA	TRBJ1-5	CASSFSQGQPQHF	TGTGCCAGCAGCTTCTCTCAGGGACAGCCCCAGCATTTT
few	TRBV30	TRBD2	TRBJ2-1	CAWSITSGRAGEQFF	TGTGCCTGGAGTATCACTAGCGGGAGGGCCGGGGAGCAGTTCTTC
NA	TRBV7-9	TRBD2	TRBJ2-3	CASSPSGGASDTQYF	TGTGCCAGCAGCCCGAGCGGGGGGGCTTCAGATACGCAGTATTTT